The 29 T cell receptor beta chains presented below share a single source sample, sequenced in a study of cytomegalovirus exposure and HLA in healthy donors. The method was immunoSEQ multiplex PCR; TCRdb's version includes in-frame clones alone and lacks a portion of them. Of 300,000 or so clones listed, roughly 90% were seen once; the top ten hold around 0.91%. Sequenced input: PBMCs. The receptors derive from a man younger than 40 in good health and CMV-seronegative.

In DNA, the CDR3 is TGCGCCAGCAGTGCGGACAGAAATAATTCACCCCTCCACTTT. It is translated as CASSADRNNSPLHF. The V and J genes are TRBV5-1 and TRBJ1-6; possible D gene TRBD1, 6 bases. Germline lookup yields CDR1 SGHRS and CDR2 YFSETQ. Trimming cost V 5 bases and J 5 bases, with 11 bases left between them. The CDR3 has 14 amino acids.

CDR3 amino acids: CASSPYGSTGPAGYNSPLHF. The CDR3 DNA follows: TGTGCCAGCAGTCCCTACGGCAGTACAGGGCCCGCAGGGTATAATTCACCCCTCCACTTT. The genes are TRBV28 and TRBJ1-6, with D perhaps matching TRBD1 (6 bases). Trimming shortened V by 5 bases and J by 4 bases, and 27 bases separated the two germline ends. CDR3 size: 20 residues. Germline V gene sequence: CDR1 MDHEN, CDR2 SYDVKM.

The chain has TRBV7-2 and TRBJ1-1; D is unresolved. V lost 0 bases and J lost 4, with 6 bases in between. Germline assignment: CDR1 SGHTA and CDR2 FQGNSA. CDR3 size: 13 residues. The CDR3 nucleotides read TGTGCCAGCAGCTTAGCTGTGAGCACTGAAGCTTTCTTT. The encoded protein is CASSLAVSTEAFF. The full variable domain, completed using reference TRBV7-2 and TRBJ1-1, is GAGVSQSPSNKVTEKGKDVELRCDPISGHTALYWYRQSLGQGLEFLIYFQGNSAPDKSGLPSDRFSAERTGGSVSTLTIQRTQQEDSAVYLCASSLAVSTEAFFGQGTRLTVV.

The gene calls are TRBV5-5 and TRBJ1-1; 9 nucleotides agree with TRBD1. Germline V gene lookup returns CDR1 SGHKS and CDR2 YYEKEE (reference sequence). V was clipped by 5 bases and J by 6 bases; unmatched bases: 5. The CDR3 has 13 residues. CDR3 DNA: TGTGCCAGCAGGGGACAGGGTTTCGCTGAAGCTTTCTTT. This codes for CASRGQGFAEAFF.

This chain's CDR3 is CASSYFGRTNSPLHF. The CDR3 DNA follows: TGTGCCAGCAGTTACTTTGGGCGCACTAATTCACCCCTCCACTTT. The rearrangement uses TRBV6-5 and TRBJ1-6; no firm D call. In germline, CDR1 is MNHEY, CDR2 SVGAGI. V lost 1 base, J lost 6 bases, and 10 bases lay in between. CDR3 length: 15 amino acids.

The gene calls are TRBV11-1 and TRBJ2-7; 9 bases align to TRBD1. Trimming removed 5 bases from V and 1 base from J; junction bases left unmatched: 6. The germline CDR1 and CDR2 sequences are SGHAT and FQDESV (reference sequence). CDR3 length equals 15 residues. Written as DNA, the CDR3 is TGTGCCAGCAGCCACCCCGGGACAGGGTCCTACGAGCAGTACTTC. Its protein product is CASSHPGTGSYEQYF.

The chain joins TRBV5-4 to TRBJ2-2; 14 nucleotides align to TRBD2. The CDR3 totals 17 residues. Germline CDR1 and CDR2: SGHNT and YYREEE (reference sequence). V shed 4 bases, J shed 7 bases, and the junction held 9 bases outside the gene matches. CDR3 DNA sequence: TGTGCCAGCAGCGAGGGACTAGCGGGGGCATATGTCGGGGAGCTGTTTTTT. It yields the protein CASSEGLAGAYVGELFF. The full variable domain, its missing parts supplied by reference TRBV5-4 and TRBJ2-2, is ETGVTQSPTHLIKTRGQQVTLRCSSQSGHNTVSWYQQALGQGPQFIFQYYREEENGRGNFPPRFSGLQFPNYSSELNVNALELDDSALYLCASSEGLAGAYVGELFFGEGSRLTVL.

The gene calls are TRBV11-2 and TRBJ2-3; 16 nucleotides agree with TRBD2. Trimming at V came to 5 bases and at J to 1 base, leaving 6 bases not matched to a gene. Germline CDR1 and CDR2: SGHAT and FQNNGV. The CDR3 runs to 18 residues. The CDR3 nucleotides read TGTGCCAGCAGCGGTCCGGGACTAGCGGGGGGGGGCACAGATACGCAGTATTTT. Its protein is CASSGPGLAGGGTDTQYF.

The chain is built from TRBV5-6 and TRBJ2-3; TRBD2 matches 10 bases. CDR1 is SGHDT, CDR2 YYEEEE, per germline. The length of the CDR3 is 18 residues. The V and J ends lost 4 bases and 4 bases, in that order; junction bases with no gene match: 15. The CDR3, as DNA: TGTGCCAGCAGCCCGGGAAGAGGCGTAGCGGGGGGTGCAGATACGCAGTATTTT. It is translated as CASSPGRGVAGGADTQYF.

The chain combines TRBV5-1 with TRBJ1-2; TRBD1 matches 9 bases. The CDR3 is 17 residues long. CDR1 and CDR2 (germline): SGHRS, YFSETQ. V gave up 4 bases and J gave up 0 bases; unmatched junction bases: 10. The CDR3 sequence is CASSPGRTGAANYGYTF. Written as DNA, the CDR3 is TGCGCCAGCAGCCCAGGCCGGACAGGGGCAGCTAACTATGGCTACACCTTC.

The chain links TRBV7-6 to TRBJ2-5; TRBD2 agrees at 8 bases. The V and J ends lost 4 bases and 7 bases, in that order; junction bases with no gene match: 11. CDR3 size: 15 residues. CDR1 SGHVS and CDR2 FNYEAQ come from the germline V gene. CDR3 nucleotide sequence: TGTGCCAGCAGCTCGCAGGGACTAGTTAGGGGGACCCAGTACTTC. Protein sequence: CASSSQGLVRGTQYF.

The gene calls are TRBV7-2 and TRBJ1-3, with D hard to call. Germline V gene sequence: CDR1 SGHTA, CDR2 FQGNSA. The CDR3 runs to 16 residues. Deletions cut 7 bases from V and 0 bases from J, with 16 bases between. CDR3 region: CASTTRGPISGNTIYF. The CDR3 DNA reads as TGTGCCAGCACCACAAGAGGGCCGATCTCTGGAAACACCATATATTTT.

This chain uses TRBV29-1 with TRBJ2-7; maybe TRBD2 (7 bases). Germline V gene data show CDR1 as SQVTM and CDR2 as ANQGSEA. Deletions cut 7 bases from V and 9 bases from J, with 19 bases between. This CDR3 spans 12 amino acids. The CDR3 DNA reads TGCAGCGCCGGAGGGGGGGGTACGGGGCAGTACTTC. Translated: CSAGGGGTGQYF.

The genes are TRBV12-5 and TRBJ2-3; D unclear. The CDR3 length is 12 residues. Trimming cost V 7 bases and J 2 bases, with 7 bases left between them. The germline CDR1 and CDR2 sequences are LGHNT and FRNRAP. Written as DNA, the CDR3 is TGTGCTAGTGCCCCAATCACAGATACGCAGTATTTT. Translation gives CASAPITDTQYF.

Written as DNA, the CDR3 is TGTGCCAGTAGTATGGCAGGGGGAACTTACTATGGCTACACCTTC. Its protein product is CASSMAGGTYYGYTF. The chain employs TRBV19 and TRBJ1-2, with TRBD1 matching over 7 bases. Unmatched junction bases numbered 7, after V lost 3 bases and J lost 3 bases. CDR3 length: 15 residues. Looked up from germline, CDR1 is LNHDA and CDR2 is SQIVND (reference sequence). The full variable domain, rest sourced from reference TRBV19 and TRBJ1-2, is DGGITQSPKYLFRKEGQNVTLSCEQNLNHDAMYWYRQDPGQGLRLIYYSQIVNDFQKGDIAEGYSVSREKKESFPLTVTSAQKNPTAFYLCASSMAGGTYYGYTFGSGTRLTVV.

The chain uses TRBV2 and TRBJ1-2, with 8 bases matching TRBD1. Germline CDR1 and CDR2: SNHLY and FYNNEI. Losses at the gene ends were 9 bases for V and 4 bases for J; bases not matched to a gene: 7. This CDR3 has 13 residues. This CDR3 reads CARWRTGIYGYTF. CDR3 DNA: TGTGCCAGATGGAGGACAGGGATCTATGGCTACACCTTC.

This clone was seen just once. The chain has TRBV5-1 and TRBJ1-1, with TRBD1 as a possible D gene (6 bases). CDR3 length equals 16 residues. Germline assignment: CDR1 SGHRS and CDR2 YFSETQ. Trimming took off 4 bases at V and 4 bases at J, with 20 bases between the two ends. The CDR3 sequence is CASSRKMTGPATEAFF. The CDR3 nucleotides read TGCGCCAGCAGCAGAAAAATGACAGGCCCTGCCACTGAAGCTTTCTTT.

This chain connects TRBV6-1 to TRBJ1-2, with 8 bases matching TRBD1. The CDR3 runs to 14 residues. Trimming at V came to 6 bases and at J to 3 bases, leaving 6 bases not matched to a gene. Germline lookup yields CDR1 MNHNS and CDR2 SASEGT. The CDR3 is CASSRTGRDYGYTF. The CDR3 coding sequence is TGTGCCAGCAGCAGGACAGGGAGGGACTATGGCTACACCTTC.

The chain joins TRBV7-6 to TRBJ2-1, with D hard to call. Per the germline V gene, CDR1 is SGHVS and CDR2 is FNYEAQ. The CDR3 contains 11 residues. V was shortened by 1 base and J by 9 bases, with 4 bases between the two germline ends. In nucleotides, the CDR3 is TGTGCCAGCAGCTTAGAGCTTGAGCAGTTCTTC. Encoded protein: CASSLELEQFF. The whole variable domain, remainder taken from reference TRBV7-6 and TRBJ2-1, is GAGVSQSPRYKVTKRGQDVALRCDPISGHVSLYWYRQALGQGPEFLTYFNYEAQQDKSGLPNDRFSAERPEGSISTLTIQRTEQRDSAMYRCASSLELEQFFGPGTRLTVL.

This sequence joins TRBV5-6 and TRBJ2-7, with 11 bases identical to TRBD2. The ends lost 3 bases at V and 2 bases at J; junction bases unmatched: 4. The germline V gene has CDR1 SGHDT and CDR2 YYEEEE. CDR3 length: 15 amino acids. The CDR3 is CASSYTSGGPYEQYF. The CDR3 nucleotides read TGTGCCAGCAGCTATACTAGCGGGGGTCCCTACGAGCAGTACTTC.

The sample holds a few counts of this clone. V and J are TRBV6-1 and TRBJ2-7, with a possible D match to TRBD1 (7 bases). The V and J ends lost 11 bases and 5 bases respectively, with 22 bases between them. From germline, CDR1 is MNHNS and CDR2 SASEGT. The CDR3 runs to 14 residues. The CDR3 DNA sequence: TGTGCCGGCGGTCGGGCAGGGGGGTCGGACGAGCAGTACTTC. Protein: CAGGRAGGSDEQYF.

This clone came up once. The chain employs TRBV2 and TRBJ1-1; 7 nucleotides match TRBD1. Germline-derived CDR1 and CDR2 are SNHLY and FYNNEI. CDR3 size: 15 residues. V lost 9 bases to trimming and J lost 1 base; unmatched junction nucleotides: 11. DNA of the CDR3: TGTGCCAGTATCCCTCCGGGACAGAAGAACACTGAAGCTTTCTTT. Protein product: CASIPPGQKNTEAFF.

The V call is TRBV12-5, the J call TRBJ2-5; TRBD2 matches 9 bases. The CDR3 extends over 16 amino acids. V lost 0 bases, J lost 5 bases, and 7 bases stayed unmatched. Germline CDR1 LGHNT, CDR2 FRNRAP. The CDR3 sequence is CASGLVAGGPRETQYF. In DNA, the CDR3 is TGTGCTAGTGGTTTGGTAGCGGGGGGCCCACGGGAGACCCAGTACTTC.

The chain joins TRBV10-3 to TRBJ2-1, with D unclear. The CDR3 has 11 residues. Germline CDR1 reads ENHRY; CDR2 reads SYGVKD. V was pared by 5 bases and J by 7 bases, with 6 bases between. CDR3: CAISQENEQFF. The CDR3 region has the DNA TGTGCCATCAGTCAAGAGAATGAGCAGTTCTTC.

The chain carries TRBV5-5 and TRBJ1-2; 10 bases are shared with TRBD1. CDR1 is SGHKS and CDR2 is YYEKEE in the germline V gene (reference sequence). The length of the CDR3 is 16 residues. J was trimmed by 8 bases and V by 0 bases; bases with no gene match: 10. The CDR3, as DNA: TGTGCCAGCAGCTTGGACGAAGGACAGGGGGTACTCGGCTACACCTTC. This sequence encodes CASSLDEGQGVLGYTF.

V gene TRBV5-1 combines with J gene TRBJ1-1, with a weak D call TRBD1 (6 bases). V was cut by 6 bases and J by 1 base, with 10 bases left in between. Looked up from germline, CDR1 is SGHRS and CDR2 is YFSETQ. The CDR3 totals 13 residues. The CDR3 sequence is CASKRDTNTEAFF. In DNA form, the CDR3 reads TGCGCCAGCAAGCGGGACACGAACACTGAAGCTTTCTTT.

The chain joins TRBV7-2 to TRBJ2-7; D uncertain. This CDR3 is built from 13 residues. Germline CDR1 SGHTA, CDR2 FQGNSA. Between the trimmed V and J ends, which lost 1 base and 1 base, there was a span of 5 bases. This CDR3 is CASSLVESYEQYF. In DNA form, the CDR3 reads TGTGCCAGCAGCTTAGTGGAGTCCTACGAGCAGTACTTC. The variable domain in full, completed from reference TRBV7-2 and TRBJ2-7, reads GAGVSQSPSNKVTEKGKDVELRCDPISGHTALYWYRQSLGQGLEFLIYFQGNSAPDKSGLPSDRFSAERTGGSVSTLTIQRTQQEDSAVYLCASSLVESYEQYFGPGTRLTVT.

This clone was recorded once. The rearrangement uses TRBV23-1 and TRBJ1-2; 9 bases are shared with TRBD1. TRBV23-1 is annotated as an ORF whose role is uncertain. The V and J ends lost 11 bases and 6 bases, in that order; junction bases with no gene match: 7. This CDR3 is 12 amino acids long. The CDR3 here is CAGPRTGDGYTF. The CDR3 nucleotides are TGCGCCGGACCGCGGACAGGGGATGGCTACACCTTC.

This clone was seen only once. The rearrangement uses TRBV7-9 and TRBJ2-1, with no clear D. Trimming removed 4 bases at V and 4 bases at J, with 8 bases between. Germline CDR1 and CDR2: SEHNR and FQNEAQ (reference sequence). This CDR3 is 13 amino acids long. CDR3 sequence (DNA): TGTGCCAGCAGCTCCTATAATTACAATGAGCAGTTCTTC. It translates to CASSSYNYNEQFF.